A single sample is the source of the 19 T cell receptor beta chains below, sequenced in a study of OX40 agonist ivuxolimab in advanced cancers. Generated by immunoSEQ multiplex PCR, the TCRdb table keeps only in-frame clones and is missing some. This sample has tens of thousands of clones, with roughly 92% found just once. The sequencing here drew on CD4+ or CD8+ T cells sorted from blood, taken in a trial of the OX40 agonist ivuxolimab. The receptors were gathered from an adult with an advanced solid tumor such as melanoma, head and neck, liver or kidney cancer.

This sequence joins TRBV5-6 and TRBJ1-4; TRBD1 might be the D (6 bases). This CDR3 region has 15 residues. CDR1 SGHDT and CDR2 YYEEEE come from the germline V gene. V was pared by 2 bases and J by 8 bases, with 16 bases between. The CDR3 loop reads CASSFLQGSQEKLFF. CDR3 nucleotides: TGTGCCAGCAGCTTCCTACAGGGAAGTCAAGAAAAACTGTTTTTT.

The chain links TRBV19 to TRBJ2-1; no clear D gene. In germline, CDR1 is LNHDA, CDR2 SQIVND (reference sequence). This CDR3 has 15 residues. V lost 7 bases, J lost 0 bases, and 13 bases lay in between. CDR3 loop: CASTTTVGSYNEQFF. The DNA for the CDR3 is TGTGCCAGTACCACGACCGTTGGCTCCTACAATGAGCAGTTCTTC.

The chain combines TRBV5-1 with TRBJ1-3; D remains ambiguous. The CDR3 extends over 16 amino acids. V shed 0 bases and J shed 0 bases, with 10 bases lying between them. Germline V gene data show CDR1 as SGHRS and CDR2 as YFSETQ. CDR3 in DNA: TGCGCCAGCAGCTTGGGGACCGCTAGCTCTGGAAACACCATATATTTT. Translation: CASSLGTASSGNTIYF.

The rearrangement uses TRBV5-1 and TRBJ2-5, with 11 bases that match TRBD2. The J segment lost 2 bases and the V segment lost 0 bases, leaving 12 bases of the junction unmatched. CDR3 length: 19 residues. From germline, CDR1 is SGHRS and CDR2 YFSETQ. CDR3 sequence reads: CASSLAGGLAGGLQETQYF. The CDR3 DNA reads TGCGCCAGCAGCTTGGCTGGGGGGCTAGCGGGAGGCCTACAAGAGACCCAGTACTTC.

This sequence joins TRBV10-3 and TRBJ1-6; maybe TRBD1 (6 bases). CDR3 size: 16 residues. The V gene lost 3 bases and the J gene lost 8 bases, with 17 bases spanning the gap. From germline, CDR1 is ENHRY and CDR2 SYGVKD. CDR3 sequence: CAISEVSASGDSPLHF. The CDR3, as DNA: TGTGCCATCAGTGAAGTTTCGGCGTCAGGGGATTCACCCCTCCACTTT.

This chain connects TRBV18 to TRBJ2-2; D is undetermined. The CDR3 contains 14 residues. The V and J ends lost 3 bases and 3 bases respectively, with 8 bases between them. The germline V gene encodes CDR1 KGHSH and CDR2 LQKENI. In nucleotides, the CDR3 is TGTGCCAGCTCACCCCTCGGTTACACCGGGGAGCTGTTTTTT. This gives the protein CASSPLGYTGELFF. Variable domain in full (rest from reference TRBV18 and TRBJ2-2): NAGVMQNPRHLVRRRGQEARLRCSPMKGHSHVYWYRQLPEEGLKFMVYLQKENIIDESGMPKERFSAEFPKEGPSILRIQQVVRGDSAAYFCASSPLGYTGELFFGEGSRLTVL.

This clone was seen a few times. This chain uses TRBV11-2 with TRBJ2-7; TRBD1 matches at 9 bases. After removal of 5 bases from V and 2 bases from J, the junction contained 7 bases not matched to a gene. There are 15 residues in the CDR3. Germline loops: CDR1 SGHAT, CDR2 FQNNGV. The DNA for the CDR3 is TGTGCCAGCAGCGCCCGCCGACAGGGGGCCTACGAGCAGTACTTC. It encodes CASSARRQGAYEQYF.

This chain connects TRBV7-2 to TRBJ1-4; D ambiguous. Looked up from germline, CDR1 is SGHTA and CDR2 is FQGNSA. The V and J ends lost 5 bases and 0 bases respectively, with 13 bases between them. The CDR3 covers 16 residues. Written as DNA, the CDR3 is TGTGCCAGCAGCCCCGATCCCGGAACAACTAATGAAAAACTGTTTTTT. Its protein product is CASSPDPGTTNEKLFF.

The chain has TRBV5-1 and TRBJ2-3, with D possibly matching TRBD1 (6 bases). The germline V gene has CDR1 SGHRS and CDR2 YFSETQ. The CDR3 sequence is 15 residues long. V lost 4 bases to trimming and J lost 5 bases, with 17 bases between them. The CDR3 spells CASSPTTGQGDTQYF. DNA for the CDR3: TGCGCCAGCAGCCCAACCACAGGGCAGGGAGATACGCAGTATTTT.

The chain has TRBV2 and TRBJ2-2; D gene unclear. The length of the CDR3 is 11 residues. Germline CDR1 reads SNHLY; CDR2 reads FYNNEI. V lost 6 bases and J lost 5, with 4 bases in between. The CDR3 DNA reads TGTGCCAGCAGATCAACCGGGGAGCTGTTTTTT. Its translation is CASRSTGELFF.

V is TRBV5-4 and J is TRBJ2-5; 7 bases line up with TRBD2. This CDR3 comprises 16 residues. Looked up from germline, CDR1 is SGHNT and CDR2 is YYREEE (reference sequence). With 0 bases clipped from V and 5 bases from J, the junction kept 10 bases outside the gene matches. The CDR3 loop is CASSLDAAGRVETQYF. CDR3 nucleotides: TGTGCCAGCAGCTTGGACGCAGCGGGAAGGGTGGAGACCCAGTACTTC.

This chain connects TRBV7-9 to TRBJ2-7; no clear D gene. Germline V gives CDR1 SEHNR, CDR2 FQNEAQ (reference sequence). Trimming pared 1 base from V and 6 bases from J, leaving 7 bases between. There are 12 residues in the CDR3. CDR3 sequence: CASSLGAPEQYF. The CDR3 DNA follows: TGTGCCAGCAGCTTAGGTGCACCCGAGCAGTACTTC.

The rearrangement links TRBV7-9 to TRBJ2-3; D is ambiguous. V was shortened by 5 bases and J by 4 bases, with 7 bases between the two germline ends. The germline V gene has CDR1 SEHNR and CDR2 FQNEAQ (reference sequence). The CDR3 runs to 12 residues. CDR3 region: CASSLTADTQYF. Here the CDR3 DNA reads TGTGCCAGCAGCCTTACAGCAGATACGCAGTATTTT.

This chain uses TRBV5-6 with TRBJ2-7, with a weak D call TRBD1 (5 bases). This CDR3 region has 13 residues. Per the germline V gene, CDR1 is SGHDT and CDR2 is YYEEEE. V was shortened by 6 bases and J by 6 bases, with 16 bases between the two germline ends. CDR3 loop: CASTVVSGFEQYF. CDR3 DNA sequence: TGTGCCAGCACGGTCGTTTCAGGGTTCGAGCAGTACTTC.

The V call is TRBV2, the J call TRBJ1-5; possible D gene TRBD1, 6 bases. V lost 8 bases to trimming and J lost 0 bases, with 14 bases between them. Germline CDR1 reads SNHLY; CDR2 reads FYNNEI. The CDR3 spans 15 residues. CDR3 nucleotide sequence: TGTGCCAGCCAGGGGACACTCTATAGCAATCAGCCCCAGCATTTT. Translation: CASQGTLYSNQPQHF.

The DNA for the CDR3 is TGTGCCAGCAGCCGACCGGGACAGGGGTCAGAGACCCAGTACTTC. Its protein product is CASSRPGQGSETQYF. The rearrangement joins TRBV5-4 to TRBJ2-5; TRBD1 aligns across 10 bases. V gave up 4 bases and J gave up 4 bases; unmatched junction bases: 7. This CDR3 is 15 amino acids long. Germline CDR1 reads SGHNT; CDR2 reads YYREEE (reference sequence). Full variable domain (remainder filled in from reference TRBV5-4 and TRBJ2-5): ETGVTQSPTHLIKTRGQQVTLRCSSQSGHNTVSWYQQALGQGPQFIFQYYREEENGRGNFPPRFSGLQFPNYSSELNVNALELDDSALYLCASSRPGQGSETQYFGPGTRLLVL.

The chain carries TRBV14 and TRBJ2-7, with 7 bases matching TRBD2. The J segment lost 5 bases and the V segment lost 4 bases, leaving 8 bases of the junction unmatched. The CDR3 sequence is 14 residues long. From germline, CDR1 is SGHDN and CDR2 FVKESK. This CDR3 is CASSPPGLGNEQYF. CDR3 coding DNA: TGTGCCAGCAGCCCTCCCGGACTAGGAAACGAGCAGTACTTC. Looking up the rest from reference TRBV14 and TRBJ2-7 gives the full variable domain: EAGVTQFPSHSVIEKGQTVTLRCDPISGHDNLYWYRRVMGKEIKFLLHFVKESKQDESGMPNNRFLAERTGGTYSTLKVQPAELEDSGVYFCASSPPGLGNEQYFGPGTRLTVT.

The chain has TRBV19 and TRBJ2-3; TRBD2 is a possible D gene (6 bases). CDR1 is LNHDA, CDR2 SQIVND, per germline (reference sequence). CDR3 length equals 14 residues. Trimming cost V 5 bases and J 3 bases, with 12 bases left between them. In DNA, the CDR3 is TGTGCCAGTAGTCAGGGACTTTGGACAGATACGCAGTATTTT. This codes for CASSQGLWTDTQYF.

The chain links TRBV28 to TRBJ2-5; the match to TRBD2 covers 12 bases. V shed 6 bases, J shed 2 bases, and the junction held 4 bases outside the gene matches. The CDR3 spans 15 residues. Germline CDR1 is MDHEN and CDR2 is SYDVKM. CDR3 bases: TGTGCCAGCAGCCCCGGGACTAGCGGGCAAGAGACCCAGTACTTC. This translates into CASSPGTSGQETQYF.